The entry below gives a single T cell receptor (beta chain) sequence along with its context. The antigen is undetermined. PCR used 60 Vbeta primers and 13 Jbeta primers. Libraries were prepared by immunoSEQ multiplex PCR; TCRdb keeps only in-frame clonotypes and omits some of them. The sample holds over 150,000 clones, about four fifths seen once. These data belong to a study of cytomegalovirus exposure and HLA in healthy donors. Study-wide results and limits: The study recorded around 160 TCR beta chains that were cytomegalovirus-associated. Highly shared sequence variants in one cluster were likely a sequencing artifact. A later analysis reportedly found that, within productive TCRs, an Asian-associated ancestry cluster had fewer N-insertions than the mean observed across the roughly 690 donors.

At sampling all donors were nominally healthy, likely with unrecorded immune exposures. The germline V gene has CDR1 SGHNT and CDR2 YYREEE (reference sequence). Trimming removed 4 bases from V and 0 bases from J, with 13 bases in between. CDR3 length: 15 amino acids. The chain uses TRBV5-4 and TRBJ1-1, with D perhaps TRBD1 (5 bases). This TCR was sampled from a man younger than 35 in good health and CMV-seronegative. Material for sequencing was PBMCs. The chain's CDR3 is CASSPGGAVNTEAFF. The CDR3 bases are TGTGCCAGCAGCCCGGGTGGGGCAGTGAACACTGAAGCTTTCTTT.